A selection of T cell receptor beta chains follows, all from one sample in a study of blood T cell repertoires in COVID-19. Sequencing was performed with immunoSEQ multiplex PCR; in TCRdb, only in-frame clones are kept and a portion is missing. The sample has fewer than 200,000 clones, 80% to 85% seen once. Material: PBMCs or T cells enriched from blood (not recorded which). The source is a woman aged 25 to 39 who had been exposed to COVID-19. Each CDR3 is given with its conserved first and last residue. The D gene is left open where the match is weak. Size is omitted from some rows. Given values are once, few, many or a class for expanded clones.

size: NA
J: TRBJ2-7
D: TRBD1
V: TRBV2
CDR3: CASMGTGRTYEQYF
DNA: TGTGCCAGCATGGGGACAGGGAGGACCTACGAGCAGTACTTC

size: NA
J: TRBJ2-7
D: NA
V: TRBV2
CDR3: CASSEAPRVEQYF
DNA: TGTGCCAGCAGTGAAGCCCCTCGTGTGGAGCAGTACTTC

size: NA
J: TRBJ1-1
D: NA
V: TRBV27
CDR3: CASSFFPGEAFF
DNA: TGTGCCAGCAGTTTTTTCCCAGGGGAAGCTTTCTTT

size: NA
J: TRBJ2-7
D: TRBD1
V: TRBV29-1
CDR3: CSVEGGQGSEQYF
DNA: TGCAGCGTTGAAGGGGGACAGGGTTCCGAGCAGTACTTC

size: NA
J: TRBJ2-1
D: TRBD2
V: TRBV3-1/TRBV3-2
CDR3: CASSQGLALGEQFF
DNA: TGTGCCAGCAGCCAAGGACTAGCGTTGGGTGAGCAGTTCTTC

size: once
J: TRBJ2-4
D: TRBD2
V: TRBV27
CDR3: CASSPGLAGGPNIQYF
DNA: TGTGCCAGCAGTCCGGGACTAGCGGGGGGGCCGAACATTCAGTACTTC

size: NA
J: TRBJ1-1
D: NA
V: TRBV3-1/TRBV3-2
CDR3: CASSQVGVGTEAFF
DNA: TGTGCCAGCAGCCAAGTAGGAGTGGGCACTGAAGCTTTCTTT

size: once
J: TRBJ2-5
D: NA
V: TRBV6-5
CDR3: CASSHGETQYF
DNA: TGTGCCAGCAGTCACGGGGAGACCCAGTACTTC

size: NA
J: TRBJ2-7
D: TRBD2
V: TRBV7-9
CDR3: CASSLVAAGSYEQYF
DNA: TGTGCCAGCAGCTTAGTCGCAGCGGGGTCCTACGAGCAGTACTTC

size: NA
J: TRBJ1-4
D: NA
V: TRBV6-1
CDR3: CASSEVVGREKLFF
DNA: TGTGCCAGCAGTGAAGTTGTAGGGAGGGAAAAACTGTTTTTT

size: few
J: TRBJ2-2
D: NA
V: TRBV5-6
CDR3: CASILTGENTGELFF
DNA: TGTGCCAGCATACTGACAGGAGAGAACACCGGGGAGCTGTTTTTT

size: NA
J: TRBJ1-2
D: TRBD1
V: TRBV7-8
CDR3: CASSLDREGSIYGYTF
DNA: TGTGCCAGCAGCCTCGACAGGGAAGGTAGTATCTATGGCTACACCTTC

size: once
J: TRBJ2-2
D: NA
V: TRBV29-1
CDR3: CSGAGGSGDTGELFF
DNA: TGCAGCGGCGCAGGGGGGAGTGGGGACACCGGGGAGCTGTTTTTT

size: NA
J: TRBJ2-5
D: NA
V: TRBV7-2
CDR3: CASSLQGKVGETQYF
DNA: TGTGCCAGCAGCTTGCAGGGGAAGGTTGGTGAGACCCAGTACTTC

size: NA
J: TRBJ1-1
D: NA
V: TRBV7-3
CDR3: CASSFTGNTEAFF
DNA: TGTGCCAGCAGCTTCACAGGGAACACTGAAGCTTTCTTT

size: NA
J: TRBJ2-3
D: NA
V: TRBV6-5
CDR3: CASRKGAEDTQYF
DNA: TGTGCCAGCAGAAAGGGAGCAGAAGATACGCAGTATTTT

size: once
J: TRBJ1-5
D: NA
V: TRBV19
CDR3: CASSMGGGFGGTGNQPQHF
DNA: TGTGCCAGTAGTATGGGTGGGGGCTTTGGCGGCACGGGCAATCAGCCCCAGCATTTT

size: NA
J: TRBJ2-1
D: TRBD2
V: TRBV11-2
CDR3: CASSPLSGGLNNEQFF
DNA: TGTGCCAGCAGCCCACTTAGCGGGGGGCTCAACAATGAGCAGTTCTTC

size: NA
J: TRBJ1-1
D: NA
V: TRBV2
CDR3: CATFPRVNTEAFF
DNA: TGTGCTACCTTCCCCAGGGTAAACACTGAAGCTTTCTTT

size: NA
J: TRBJ2-2
D: TRBD1
V: TRBV27
CDR3: CASSTPRTGFTGELFF
DNA: TGTGCCAGCAGTACCCCCCGGACAGGGTTCACCGGGGAGCTGTTTTTT